The clone carrying this T cell receptor beta chain was picked up one time. The record originates from a study of control samples from healthy donors and cancer patients. The assay was immunoSEQ multiplex PCR, and TCRdb's table has in-frame clones only and misses some. The table has approximately 100,000 clones, roughly 89% seen once. The CDR3 has 13 amino acids. Germline CDR1 and CDR2: MNHEY and SVGAGI. Trimming left V 6 bases short and J 8 bases short, with 13 bases between. The J gene is TRBJ1-4, the V gene TRBV6-5; no definite D call. The sequencing input was blood. The TCR sequence derives from a human donor in good health. The donor label of this sample is uncertain. CDR3 bases: TGTGCCAGCAGGACTTCCCGGCACGAAAAACTGTTTTTT. Protein sequence: CASRTSRHEKLFF.